These 10 T cell receptor beta chains were all obtained from the same sample, sequenced in a study of cytomegalovirus exposure and HLA in healthy donors. The method was immunoSEQ multiplex PCR; TCRdb's version includes in-frame clones alone and lacks a portion of them. The sample yields 150,000 to 200,000 clones, 86% seen once. The specimen sequenced was PBMCs. The receptors derive from a woman younger than 45 in good health and CMV-seronegative.

The J gene is TRBJ2-5, the V gene TRBV7-4; TRBD2 matches 13 bases. V dropped 6 bases and J dropped 7; count of bases not matched to a gene: 8. CDR3 length: 15 residues. CDR1 and CDR2 from the germline V gene are SGHVT and SQSDAQ. The CDR3 DNA follows: TGTGCCAGCAGTCCCGGGACTAGCGGGGACGGGACCCAGTACTTC. The encoded protein is CASSPGTSGDGTQYF.

CDR3 in DNA: TGTGCCAGTAGTATGCAGGGGTCCCCATCGGCCCAGCATTTT. Its translation: CASSMQGSPSAQHF. V gene TRBV19 combines with J gene TRBJ1-5; D possibly corresponds to TRBD1 (6 bases). Germline CDR1 reads LNHDA; CDR2 reads SQIVND (reference sequence). The CDR3 has 14 residues. The V and J ends lost 3 bases and 11 bases respectively, with 17 bases between them.

This clone was seen a few times. For the CDR3, the DNA is TGTGCCAGCAGCTTAGAGGGACAGGGTTCCTACGAGCAGTACTTC. Residues: CASSLEGQGSYEQYF. This chain connects TRBV7-6 to TRBJ2-7; 9 positions agree with TRBD1. Germline CDR1 reads SGHVS; CDR2 reads FNYEAQ. This CDR3 contains 15 residues. J gave up 1 base and V 1 base, and 2 bases lay outside the gene matches.

This rearrangement joins TRBV28 to TRBJ1-2; D is uncertain. The CDR3 has 12 amino acids. The germline CDR1 and CDR2 sequences are MDHEN and SYDVKM. The ends were cut back, 5 bases at V and 3 bases at J, with 7 bases in the middle. CDR3 amino acids: CASSPTYYGYTF. In nucleotides, the CDR3 is TGTGCCAGCAGTCCGACATACTATGGCTACACCTTC.

This CDR3 is CASTGQGNTGELFF. CDR3 DNA: TGTGCCAGCACTGGACAGGGGAACACCGGGGAGCTGTTTTTT. The V gene is TRBV18, the J gene TRBJ2-2, with 8 bases fitting TRBD1. CDR3 length: 14 amino acids. Per germline, CDR1 KGHSH and CDR2 LQKENI. J gave up 1 base and V 8 bases, and 3 bases lay outside the gene matches. Using reference TRBV18 and TRBJ2-2 for the parts outside the CDR3, the full variable domain is NAGVMQNPRHLVRRRGQEARLRCSPMKGHSHVYWYRQLPEEGLKFMVYLQKENIIDESGMPKERFSAEFPKEGPSILRIQQVVRGDSAAYFCASTGQGNTGELFFGEGSRLTVL.

This clone is a singleton in its sample. The chain is built from TRBV5-1 and TRBJ2-5; 8 bases fit TRBD2. Germline CDR1 SGHRS, CDR2 YFSETQ. The V segment lost 4 bases and the J segment 0 bases; nucleotides outside the gene matches: 8. The CDR3 spans 16 residues. This CDR3 reads CASSHGLAQYQETQYF. In DNA form, the CDR3 reads TGCGCCAGCAGCCATGGACTAGCTCAGTACCAAGAGACCCAGTACTTC.

CDR3 sequence: CASRKDTGYGYTF. The CDR3 DNA is TGTGCCAGCAGAAAGGACACGGGCTATGGCTACACCTTC. The chain has TRBV7-2 and TRBJ1-2; maybe TRBD1 (5 bases). Per germline, CDR1 SGHTA and CDR2 FQGNSA. The CDR3 consists of 13 residues. Trimming left V 6 bases short and J 4 bases short, with 12 bases between.

V usage is TRBV19 and J usage is TRBJ2-5; 12 nucleotides line up with TRBD2. V lost 5 bases, J lost 5 bases, and 12 bases stayed unmatched. Per the germline V gene, CDR1 is LNHDA and CDR2 is SQIVND (reference sequence). The CDR3 extends over 17 amino acids. This chain's CDR3 is CASSSLTPLAGGETQYF. In DNA, the CDR3 is TGTGCCAGTAGTTCCTTAACGCCGCTAGCGGGGGGGGAGACCCAGTACTTC.

The chain carries TRBV7-9 and TRBJ2-5; D unresolved. The V and J ends lost 3 bases and 7 bases respectively, with 15 bases between them. Germline assignment: CDR1 SEHNR and CDR2 FQNEAQ (reference sequence). The CDR3 spans 14 residues. The CDR3 sequence is CASSFVQVRATQYF. DNA for the CDR3: TGTGCCAGCAGCTTCGTGCAGGTCCGGGCGACCCAGTACTTC.

The rearrangement links TRBV27 to TRBJ2-1, with D hard to call. The CDR3 spans 15 residues. Trimming pared 5 bases from V and 5 bases from J, leaving 16 bases between. The germline gives CDR1 MNHEY, CDR2 SMNVEV (reference sequence). CDR3 protein: CASSKPLSSNNEQFF. DNA of the CDR3: TGTGCCAGCAGTAAGCCGTTGAGCTCAAACAATGAGCAGTTCTTC.